Below, 7 T cell receptor beta chains from the same sample are listed, as sequenced in a study of cytomegalovirus exposure and HLA in healthy donors. It was with 60 Vbeta and 13 Jbeta primers that the PCR ran. TCRdb's copy holds only in-frame clones and misses some; the assay was immunoSEQ multiplex PCR. This sample has about 98,000 clones; about four fifths occur once, and the top ten carry 3% to 4%. Input material: PBMCs. The receptor source for this set is a female donor in good health and CMV-seropositive.

The J gene is TRBJ2-7, the V gene TRBV5-1; weak D call: TRBD1 (6 bases). CDR1 is SGHRS, CDR2 YFSETQ, per germline. There are 13 residues in the CDR3. V was clipped by 5 bases and J by 3 bases, with 12 bases between them. CDR3 DNA: TGCGCCAGCAGGTACAGGGACGTCTACGAGCAGTACTTC. This sequence encodes CASRYRDVYEQYF.

This clone has just a few counts. The rearrangement joins TRBV30 to TRBJ1-4; TRBD1 matches 7 bases. V trimming: 4 bases; J trimming: 7 bases; junction bases outside the gene matches: 12. Germline values: CDR1 GTSNPN, CDR2 SVGIG (reference sequence). The CDR3 has 15 residues. The CDR3 DNA reads TGTGCCTGGATGGGCCTGCGACAGGGAGCTGAAAAACTGTTTTTT. Its protein product is CAWMGLRQGAEKLFF.

The V call is TRBV27, the J call TRBJ1-2; 8 nucleotides line up with TRBD1. Germline CDR1 MNHEY, CDR2 SMNVEV (reference sequence). The trim removed 6 bases at V and 4 bases at J, leaving 10 bases unmatched. This CDR3 has 15 residues. DNA of the CDR3: TGTGCCAGCAGGCAAGGACAGGGACGGGGCTATGGCTACACCTTC. This translates into CASRQGQGRGYGYTF.

The rearrangement joins TRBV9 to TRBJ2-5; the match to TRBD2 covers 12 bases. The junction had 1 base not matched to a gene; V was cut back by 0 bases and J by 4 bases. Germline CDR1 reads SGDLS; CDR2 reads YYNGEE. The length of the CDR3 is 15 residues. The CDR3 region is CASSVAGLAGETQYF. CDR3 nucleotides: TGTGCCAGCAGCGTAGCGGGACTAGCGGGAGAGACCCAGTACTTC.

CDR3 loop: CASSLRDNSPLHF. The DNA for the CDR3 is TGCGCCAGCAGCTTGAGAGATAATTCACCCCTCCACTTT. This chain joins TRBV5-1 and TRBJ1-6; D is unclear. The germline V and J ends were trimmed by 1 base and 5 bases, with 4 bases remaining between them. CDR1 is SGHRS and CDR2 is YFSETQ in the germline V gene. CDR3 length equals 13 residues.

The chain uses TRBV2 and TRBJ1-1, with a possible D match to TRBD1 (6 bases). The CDR3 runs 15 residues. Germline-derived CDR1 and CDR2 are SNHLY and FYNNEI. Trimming took 2 bases from V and 1 from J, leaving 11 bases between them. The CDR3 protein is CASSEIRTENTEAFF. The CDR3 DNA reads as TGTGCCAGCAGTGAAATCCGGACAGAGAACACTGAAGCTTTCTTT.

This clone was seen a few times. The CDR3 bases are TGTGCCAGCAGCTACAGGAACACTGAAGCTTTCTTT. It specifies CASSYRNTEAFF. The rearrangement joins TRBV11-2 to TRBJ1-1; D is unresolved. The V and J ends lost 4 bases and 1 base respectively, with 4 bases between them. The CDR3 extends over 12 amino acids. CDR1 is SGHAT and CDR2 is FQNNGV in the germline V gene.